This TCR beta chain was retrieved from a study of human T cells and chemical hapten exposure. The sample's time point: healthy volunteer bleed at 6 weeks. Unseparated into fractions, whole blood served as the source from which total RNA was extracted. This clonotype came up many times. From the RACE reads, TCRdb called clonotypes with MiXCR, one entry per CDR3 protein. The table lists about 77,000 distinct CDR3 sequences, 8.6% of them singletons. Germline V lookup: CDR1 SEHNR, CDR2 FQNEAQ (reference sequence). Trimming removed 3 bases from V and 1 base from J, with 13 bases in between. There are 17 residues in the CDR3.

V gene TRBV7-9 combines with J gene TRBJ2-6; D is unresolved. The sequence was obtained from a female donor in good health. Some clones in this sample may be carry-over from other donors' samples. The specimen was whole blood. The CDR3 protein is CASSFVLLLSGANVLTF. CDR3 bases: TGTGCCAGCAGCTTCGTACTTCTCCTTTCTGGGGCCAACGTCCTGACTTTC.